Described below is a single T cell receptor beta chain sequence and its context. Its specificity is unknown. This sample is part of a study of CD8 T cells in ankylosing spondylitis. General study points: It appeared that ankylosing spondylitis blood was characterized by a TCR beta motif of several highly homologous variants. In ankylosing spondylitis patients, matched synovial fluid reportedly showed significant enrichment of disease-linked clones.

The CDR3 contains 19 residues. The trim removed 8 bases at V and 2 bases at J, leaving 19 bases unmatched. TCRdb re-analysed the 5' RACE reads in MiXCR, keeping a single row per CDR3 protein. The repertoire holds more than 600,000 distinct CDR3 sequences, with around a fifth as singletons. The sequenced sample consisted of blood, either unsorted or a sorted T cell fraction (not recorded which). The chain is built from TRBV12-3 or TRBV12-4 and TRBJ2-3, with 10 bases lining up with TRBD1. The clonotype was recovered from a male donor with ankylosing spondylitis. The DNA for the CDR3 is TGTGCCAGCCGTCCGAGGGACAGGGGACTGCGGCGGTACACAGATACGCAGTATTTT. Translation gives CASRPRDRGLRRYTDTQYF.